This T cell receptor beta chain was sequenced for a study of blood T cell repertoires in COVID-19. Overall study context: COVID-19 samples collected from the United States, Italy and Spain covered acute and convalescent phases.

Study processing details: From reference gene primer amplification, estimates of nucleated cell counts were derived. Only in-frame clones appear in the TCRdb table, and some are missing; sequencing was by immunoSEQ multiplex PCR. Clonal size and the V and J genes are those of that table, whereas D and trimming came from the DNA. The top ten clones hold around a tenth of a sample with about 230,000 clones, 70% to 90% of them seen once. The CDR3 is made up of 13 amino acids. The V gene lost 6 bases and the J gene lost 4 bases, with 13 bases spanning the gap. The chain is built from TRBV12-3 or TRBV12-4 and TRBJ2-7, with D tentatively TRBD2 (7 bases). The sequence derives from a man aged 50 to 59 with COVID-19, enrolled during active disease. Sequencing was done on a sample of peripheral blood. As DNA, the CDR3 is TGTGCCAGCAGCCTCGGGGGGCGGTACGAGCAGTACTTC. Protein product: CASSLGGRYEQYF.